This T cell receptor beta chain was obtained from a study of blood T cell repertoires in COVID-19. Repertoires were generated with immunoSEQ multiplex PCR, while TCRdb's copy carries only in-frame clones and drops some. Found here are 250,000 to 350,000 clones, roughly 90% of them singletons; the top ten hold 2.6%. Germline V gives CDR1 KGHDR, CDR2 SFDVKD. The CDR3 length is 14 residues. V was trimmed by 2 bases and J by 7 bases, leaving 11 bases between them. This receptor was identified in a man aged 60 to 75 who had recovered from COVID-19. J is TRBJ2-4 and V is TRBV24-1; D call uncertain. The sequenced material came from PBMCs or T cells enriched from blood (not recorded which). CDR3 nucleotides: TGTGCCACCAGTGATTCGCAGGTACCTAACATTCAGTACTTC. It yields the protein CATSDSQVPNIQYF.